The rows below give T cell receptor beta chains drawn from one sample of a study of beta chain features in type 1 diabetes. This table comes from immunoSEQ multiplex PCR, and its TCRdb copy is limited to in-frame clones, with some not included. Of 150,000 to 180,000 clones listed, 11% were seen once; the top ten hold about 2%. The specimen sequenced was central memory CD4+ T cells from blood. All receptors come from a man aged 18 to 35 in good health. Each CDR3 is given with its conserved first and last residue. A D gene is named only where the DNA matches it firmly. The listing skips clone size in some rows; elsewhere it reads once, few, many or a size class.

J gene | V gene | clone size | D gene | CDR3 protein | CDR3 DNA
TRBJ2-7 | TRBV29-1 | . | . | CSAGVGYEQYF | TGCAGCGCCGGGGTTGGGTACGAGCAGTACTTC
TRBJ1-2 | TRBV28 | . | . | CASSTARQTHGF | TGTGCCAGCAGCACTGCGCGGCAGACTCATGGGTTC
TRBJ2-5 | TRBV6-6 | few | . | CASRASTGMETQYF | TGTGCCAGCAGGGCCTCGACAGGCATGGAGACCCAGTACTTC
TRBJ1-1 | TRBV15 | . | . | CATSGTGAGTEAFF | TGTGCCACCAGCGGGACGGGAGCCGGTACTGAAGCTTTCTTT
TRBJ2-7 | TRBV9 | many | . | CASSPKAGYEQYF | TGTGCCAGCAGCCCCAAGGCGGGCTACGAGCAGTACTTC
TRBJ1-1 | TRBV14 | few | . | CASSQERAGPQAFF | TGTGCCAGCAGCCAAGAAAGGGCAGGCCCCCAAGCTTTCTTT
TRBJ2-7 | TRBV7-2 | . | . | CASSQLQGYEQYF | TGTGCCAGCAGCCAACTCCAGGGGTACGAGCAGTACTTC
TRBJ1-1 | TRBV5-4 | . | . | CASSPVGLRSEAFF | TGTGCCAGCAGCCCGGTAGGACTGCGTTCTGAAGCTTTCTTT
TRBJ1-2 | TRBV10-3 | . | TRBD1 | CAIGDRGGYGYTF | TGTGCCATCGGGGACAGGGGCGGCTATGGCTACACCTTC
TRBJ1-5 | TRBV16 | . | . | CASKVAANSNQPQHF | TGTGCCAGCAAAGTGGCAGCAAATAGCAATCAGCCCCAGCATTTT
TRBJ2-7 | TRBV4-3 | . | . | CASSQDSREPYEQYF | TGCGCCAGCAGCCAAGATTCCAGGGAGCCCTACGAGCAGTACTTC
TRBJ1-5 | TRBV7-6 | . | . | CASSINNQPQHF | TGTGCCAGCAGCATCAACAATCAGCCCCAGCATTTT
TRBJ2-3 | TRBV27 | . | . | CASSLSSQRSTDTQYF | TGTGCCAGCAGTTTATCATCCCAGCGGAGCACAGATACGCAGTATTTT
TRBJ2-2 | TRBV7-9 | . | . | CASSLNYGELFF | TGTGCCAGCAGCTTAAACTACGGGGAGCTGTTTTTT
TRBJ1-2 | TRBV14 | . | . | CASSQGSIGYYGGYTF | TGTGCCAGCAGCCAAGGCAGCATAGGGTACTATGGCGGCTACACCTTC
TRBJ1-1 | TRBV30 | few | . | CAWSRGMAEAFF | TGTGCCTGGAGTCGGGGGATGGCTGAAGCTTTCTTT
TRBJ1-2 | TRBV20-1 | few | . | CSARIAVDTF | TGCAGTGCTCGAATAGCTGTTGACACCTTC
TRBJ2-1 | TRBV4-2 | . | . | CASSSTGYGYNEQFF | TGTGCCAGCAGTTCCACGGGCTACGGGTACAATGAGCAGTTCTTC
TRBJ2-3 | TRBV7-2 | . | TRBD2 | CASSLAASGGSTDTQYF | TGTGCCAGCAGCTTAGCGGCTAGCGGGGGGAGCACAGATACGCAGTATTTT
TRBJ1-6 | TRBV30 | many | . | CAWSVPMSSYNSPLHF | TGTGCCTGGAGTGTACCCATGAGCTCCTATAATTCACCCCTCCACTTT
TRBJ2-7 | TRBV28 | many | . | CASSLRDVGEQYF | TGTGCCAGCAGTTTAAGGGACGTTGGAGAGCAGTACTTC
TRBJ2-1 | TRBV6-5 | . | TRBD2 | CASSRTSGRALEQFF | TGTGCCAGCAGCCGAACTAGCGGGAGGGCCTTAGAGCAGTTCTTC
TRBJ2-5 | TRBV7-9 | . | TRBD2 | CASRQPGLAGRETQYF | TGTGCCAGCAGGCAACCGGGACTAGCGGGACGGGAGACCCAGTACTTC
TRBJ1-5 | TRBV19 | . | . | CASSGRGNQPQHF | TGTGCCAGTAGTGGTCGGGGGAATCAGCCCCAGCATTTT
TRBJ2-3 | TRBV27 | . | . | CASGGLSTDTQYF | TGTGCCAGCGGGGGGCTAAGCACAGATACGCAGTATTTT
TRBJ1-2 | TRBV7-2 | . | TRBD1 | CASSLEGQGYGYTF | TGTGCCAGCAGCTTAGAAGGACAGGGCTATGGCTACACCTTC
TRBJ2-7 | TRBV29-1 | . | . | CSVGDNLAYEQYF | TGCAGCGTTGGCGACAACCTCGCCTACGAGCAGTACTTC
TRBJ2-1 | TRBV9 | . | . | CASSGDFTTEQFF | TGTGCCAGCAGCGGGGACTTCACCACTGAGCAGTTCTTC
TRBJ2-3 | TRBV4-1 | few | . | CASSQRLSDTQYF | TGCGCCAGCAGCCAACGACTTTCAGATACGCAGTATTTT
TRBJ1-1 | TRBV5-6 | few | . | CASSWIQRMNTEAFF | TGTGCCAGCAGCTGGATACAGAGAATGAACACTGAAGCTTTCTTT
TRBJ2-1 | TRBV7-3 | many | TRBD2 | CASSLGTSNEQFF | TGTGCCAGCAGCTTGGGGACTAGCAATGAGCAGTTCTTC
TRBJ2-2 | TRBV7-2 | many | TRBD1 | CASLQGAPGELFF | TGTGCCAGCCTACAGGGGGCGCCCGGGGAGCTGTTTTTT
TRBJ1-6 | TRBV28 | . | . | CASNGGGSFLYNSPLHF | TGTGCCAGCAACGGAGGGGGGAGTTTTCTCTATAATTCACCCCTCCACTTT
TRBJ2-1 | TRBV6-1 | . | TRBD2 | CASSEAISGRANEQFF | TGTGCCAGCAGTGAAGCGATTAGCGGGAGGGCCAATGAGCAGTTCTTC
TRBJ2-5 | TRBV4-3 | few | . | CASSQGHGLQETQYF | TGCGCCAGCAGCCAAGGGCACGGTCTGCAAGAGACCCAGTACTTC
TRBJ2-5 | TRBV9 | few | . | CASSVGQRQYF | TGTGCCAGCAGCGTAGGACAGAGGCAGTACTTC
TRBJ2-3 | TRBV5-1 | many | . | CASSFFQGLQYF | TGCGCCAGCAGCTTTTTCCAGGGATTACAGTATTTT
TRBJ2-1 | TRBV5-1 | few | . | CASSLGDSYNEQFF | TGCGCCAGCAGCTTGGGGGACTCCTACAATGAGCAGTTCTTC
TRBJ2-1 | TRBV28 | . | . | CASSGFEASSYNEQFF | TGTGCCAGCAGCGGGTTCGAGGCCAGCTCCTACAATGAGCAGTTCTTC
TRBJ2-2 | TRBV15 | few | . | CATSRVGELFF | TGTGCCACCAGCAGAGTGGGGGAGCTGTTTTTT
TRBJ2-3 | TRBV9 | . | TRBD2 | CASSVGATSGGADTQYF | TGTGCCAGCAGCGTAGGAGCGACTAGCGGGGGGGCGGATACGCAGTATTTT
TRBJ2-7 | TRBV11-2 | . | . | CASSSSGTGPYEQYF | TGTGCCAGCAGCTCCTCCGGGACCGGTCCCTACGAGCAGTACTTC
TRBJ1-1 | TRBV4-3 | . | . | CASSRQAVGYEAFF | TGCGCCAGCAGCCGACAGGCGGTAGGGTATGAAGCTTTCTTT
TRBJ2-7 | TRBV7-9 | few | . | CASSSTMDRISYEQYF | TGTGCCAGCAGCTCGACCATGGACAGAATCTCCTACGAGCAGTACTTC
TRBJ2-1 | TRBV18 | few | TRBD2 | CASSPKIEAGGRTEQFF | TGTGCCAGCTCACCAAAAATAGAAGCGGGAGGGCGAACTGAGCAGTTCTTC
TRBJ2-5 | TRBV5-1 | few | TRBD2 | CASSWTSGSGETQYF | TGCGCCAGCAGCTGGACTAGCGGGAGTGGTGAGACCCAGTACTTC
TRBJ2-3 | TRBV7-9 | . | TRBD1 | CASSLTGGFTDTQYF | TGTGCCAGCAGCTTGACAGGGGGGTTCACAGATACGCAGTATTTT
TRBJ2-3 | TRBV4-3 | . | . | CASSQVYGKSTDTQYF | TGCGCCAGCAGCCAAGTTTACGGGAAGAGCACAGATACGCAGTATTTT
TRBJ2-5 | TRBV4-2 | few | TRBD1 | CASSPDFTRGQETQYF | TGTGCCAGCAGCCCAGATTTCACCAGGGGGCAGGAGACCCAGTACTTC
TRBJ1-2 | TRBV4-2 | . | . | CASSQEGSYYGYTF | TGTGCCAGCAGCCAAGAGGGCAGCTACTATGGCTACACCTTC